The 2 T cell receptor beta chains in this list originate from one sample, sequenced in a study of vaccination and CD4 T cells after COVID-19. What these receptors recognize is not known. Sequenced with the Oncomine TCR Beta short-read assay was DNA taken from cultured CD4+ T cells. TCRdb re-called the PCR reads with MiXCR, one entry per CDR3 protein. The sample consists of about 13,000 distinct CDR3 sequences, 75% to 80% of them appearing once. The treatment was: roughly 10-day PBMC culture with coronavirus spike peptide pools or control peptides (ViraFEST assay). Sequencing was performed on CD4+ T cells from blood, cultured in vitro. The origin of the receptors is a human donor who had recovered from COVID-19.

About this clonotype: The junction departs from germline at one end; a sequencing error may be responsible. The chain is built from TRBV10-3 and TRBJ2-3; 9 nucleotides line up with TRBD2. Germline V gene sequence: CDR1 ENHRY, CDR2 SYGVKD. CDR3 length equals 17 residues. CDR3 residues: CASSELPAGGLTDTQYF. Written as DNA, the CDR3 is TGTGCCAGCAGTGAACTGCCAGCGGGAGGTTTGACAGATACGCAGTATTTT.

The rearrangement links TRBV20-1 to TRBJ2-3, with D possibly matching TRBD2 (6 bases). Trimming pared 2 bases from V and 2 bases from J, leaving 20 bases between. The CDR3 consists of 17 residues. CDR1 is DFQATT, CDR2 SNEGSKA, per germline (reference sequence). The CDR3 DNA reads TGCAGTGCTAGAAGGCTCAAGCGGGTCCTTTCCACAGATACGCAGTATTTT. Its protein product is CSARRLKRVLSTDTQYF.